The 20 T cell receptor beta chains below come from one sample, sequenced in a study of Ad26.COV2.S vaccination and SARS-CoV-2 variants. This sample's treatment: some 20 received Ad26.COV2.S at low or high dose, single or two shots; about five received placebo; per-sample allocation not given. Samples analyzed were those drawn on day 63 after the first vaccine or placebo injection. Generated by immunoSEQ multiplex PCR, the TCRdb table keeps only in-frame clones and is missing some. The data hold 350,000 to 400,000 clones, with around 85% observed a single time. The material was peripheral blood, obtained in a trial of Ad26.COV2.S vaccine versus placebo. Source of these receptors: a person between 18 and 59 years old who received the Ad26.COV2.S COVID-19 vaccine or a placebo.

This chain uses TRBV6-6 with TRBJ2-7; possible D gene TRBD1, 5 bases. The CDR3 spans 14 residues. Germline V gene data show CDR1 as MNHNY and CDR2 as SVGAGI (reference sequence). Deletions cut 2 bases from V and 3 bases from J, with 11 bases between. This CDR3 is CASSYTLQGYEQYF. Written as DNA, the CDR3 is TGTGCCAGCAGTTACACCCTCCAGGGCTACGAGCAGTACTTC.

This clone was counted a few times. This chain connects TRBV11-2 to TRBJ1-2; 7 positions agree with TRBD1. Trimming cost V 4 bases and J 5 bases; bases outside gene matches: 4. The germline V gene encodes CDR1 SGHAT and CDR2 FQNNGV. The CDR3 length is 13 residues. The CDR3 here is CASSSRQGYGYTF. In DNA form, the CDR3 reads TGTGCCAGCAGCTCCCGACAGGGTTATGGCTACACCTTC. The full variable domain, completed using reference TRBV11-2 and TRBJ1-2, is EAGVAQSPRYKIIEKRQSVAFWCNPISGHATLYWYQQILGQGPKLLIQFQNNGVVDDSQLPKDRFSAERLKGVDSTLKIQPAKLEDSAVYLCASSSRQGYGYTFGSGTRLTVV.

The sample holds a few counts of this clone. J is TRBJ2-7 and V is TRBV11-2, with TRBD1 identical over 9 bases. Germline V gene lookup returns CDR1 SGHAT and CDR2 FQNNGV. Trimming removed 8 bases from V and 3 bases from J; junction bases left unmatched: 5. This CDR3 has 13 amino acids. The CDR3 sequence: CASQRDRVYEQYF. The CDR3 coding sequence is TGTGCCAGCCAGAGGGACAGGGTCTACGAGCAGTACTTC.

This rearrangement joins TRBV28 to TRBJ2-5, with D perhaps TRBD1 or TRBD2 (6 bases each). Between the trimmed V and J ends, which lost 4 bases and 2 bases, there was a span of 20 bases. Germline CDR1 MDHEN, CDR2 SYDVKM. The CDR3 length is 17 residues. In DNA, the CDR3 is TGTGCCAGCAGTTCCCTCAGGGGATTAGCGGATCAAGAGACCCAGTACTTC. As protein: CASSSLRGLADQETQYF.

This rearrangement joins TRBV10-3 to TRBJ2-7; 10 positions match TRBD2. The germline CDR1 and CDR2 sequences are ENHRY and SYGVKD. V shed 3 bases, J shed 4 bases, and the junction held 6 bases outside the gene matches. The CDR3 covers 15 residues. The CDR3 DNA is TGTGCCATCAGTGAAGGGGCTAGCGGGGGTTACGAGCAGTACTTC. Translating it yields CAISEGASGGYEQYF.

The sample holds one count of this clone. This chain uses TRBV7-9 with TRBJ1-3; tentative D call: TRBD1 (5 bases). The CDR3 contains 15 residues. In germline, CDR1 is SEHNR, CDR2 FQNEAQ (reference sequence). Trimming stripped 5 bases from V and 1 base from J, with 12 bases between. The CDR3 loop is CASSLRQTSGNTIYF. Written as DNA, the CDR3 is TGTGCCAGCAGCCTCCGACAGACGTCTGGAAACACCATATATTTT.

J is TRBJ1-2 and V is TRBV9, with D perhaps TRBD1 (5 bases). This CDR3 has 12 residues. The germline V gene encodes CDR1 SGDLS and CDR2 YYNGEE. Trimming left V 0 bases short and J 8 bases short, with 8 bases between. The CDR3 here is CASSVVNRGYTF. CDR3 coding DNA: TGTGCCAGCAGCGTAGTGAACAGGGGCTACACCTTC.

A single count supports this clone. The V and J genes are TRBV5-6 and TRBJ2-3; no reliable D call. Trimming took 1 base from V and 2 from J, leaving 11 bases between them. Per germline, CDR1 SGHDT and CDR2 YYEEEE. The CDR3 spans 15 residues. CDR3 nucleotide sequence: TGTGCCAGCAGCTTGCGCTCCCCCCACACAGATACGCAGTATTTT. Encoded protein: CASSLRSPHTDTQYF.

This clone was counted only a few times. The chain carries TRBV10-3 and TRBJ1-6, with a weak D call TRBD1 (5 bases). Germline-derived CDR1 and CDR2 are ENHRY and SYGVKD. V was cut by 2 bases and J by 7 bases, with 15 bases left in between. The CDR3 is 16 residues long. CDR3 DNA sequence: TGTGCCATCAGTGAGCGTGGGGGAAAAAACAATTCACCCCTCCACTTT. Protein sequence: CAISERGGKNNSPLHF.

This chain joins TRBV15 and TRBJ2-5, with D tentatively TRBD1 (5 bases). The V gene's germline CDR1 is LNHNV and CDR2 YYDKDF (reference sequence). With 1 base removed from V and 5 bases from J, the gap between germline ends came to 14 bases. This CDR3 contains 15 residues. The CDR3 sequence: CATSRVGLGVETQYF. Written as DNA, the CDR3 is TGTGCCACCAGCAGAGTGGGGCTGGGTGTCGAGACCCAGTACTTC.

V gene TRBV30 combines with J gene TRBJ1-1; D perhaps matches TRBD1 (6 bases). Trimming removed 0 bases at V and 2 bases at J, with 10 bases between. This CDR3 has 14 residues. Per the germline V gene, CDR1 is GTSNPN and CDR2 is SVGIG (reference sequence). CDR3 residues: CAWSVSGGNTEAFF. CDR3 in DNA: TGTGCCTGGAGTGTATCGGGGGGCAACACTGAAGCTTTCTTT.

The V and J genes are TRBV6-5 and TRBJ1-3; 9 bases fit TRBD1. Germline lookup yields CDR1 MNHEY and CDR2 SVGAGI. CDR3 size: 14 residues. V lost 6 bases and J lost 5; bases outside the gene matches: 5. The CDR3 loop reads CASSAGQGRNTIYF. CDR3 bases: TGTGCCAGCAGCGCGGGACAGGGAAGAAACACCATATATTTT.

The rearrangement links TRBV27 to TRBJ2-3; tentative D call: TRBD1 (6 bases). Trimming removed 5 bases from V and 4 bases from J, with 10 bases in between. The CDR3 loop spans 13 amino acids. Germline V gene data show CDR1 as MNHEY and CDR2 as SMNVEV (reference sequence). The CDR3 DNA reads TGTGCCAGCAGTCCTACAGGGCCAGATACGCAGTATTTT. Its translation is CASSPTGPDTQYF.

The rearrangement joins TRBV27 to TRBJ1-2; TRBD1 matches at 7 bases. The CDR3 totals 15 residues. Germline V gene data show CDR1 as MNHEY and CDR2 as SMNVEV (reference sequence). V lost 0 bases and J lost 2; bases outside the gene matches: 3. This chain's CDR3 is CASSLSLTGNYGYTF. The CDR3 DNA sequence: TGTGCCAGCAGTTTATCGCTGACAGGGAACTATGGCTACACCTTC.

V is TRBV9 and J is TRBJ1-1; D remains ambiguous. Per the germline V gene, CDR1 is SGDLS and CDR2 is YYNGEE. V dropped 0 bases and J dropped 1 base, with 4 bases sitting between them. The CDR3 covers 13 residues. The CDR3 coding sequence is TGTGCCAGCAGCGTAGCAGAGAACACTGAAGCTTTCTTT. Residues: CASSVAENTEAFF.

V and J are TRBV14 and TRBJ1-1; unclear D gene. The ends were cut back, 4 bases at V and 3 bases at J, with 15 bases in the middle. Germline assignment: CDR1 SGHDN and CDR2 FVKESK. The CDR3 consists of 15 residues. CDR3 sequence reads: CASSPPWGRDTEAFF. The CDR3 coding sequence is TGTGCCAGCAGCCCACCGTGGGGAAGGGACACTGAAGCTTTCTTT.

CDR3 region: CASSPPYLPHEAFF. CDR3 coding DNA: TGCGCCAGCAGCCCTCCCTATCTACCTCATGAAGCTTTCTTT. The chain carries TRBV4-1 and TRBJ1-1; no clear D. From germline, CDR1 is MGHRA and CDR2 YSYEKL. The CDR3 has 14 residues. V was trimmed by 4 bases and J by 7 bases, leaving 16 bases between them.

The chain combines TRBV2 with TRBJ2-7; D uncertain. Trimming pared 4 bases from V and 2 bases from J, leaving 15 bases between. There are 15 residues in the CDR3. From germline, CDR1 is SNHLY and CDR2 FYNNEI. The DNA of the CDR3 is TGTGCCAGCAGTGGGGGTTCAAGACGGACCTACGAGCAGTACTTC. Translated: CASSGGSRRTYEQYF. The whole variable domain, remainder taken from reference TRBV2 and TRBJ2-7, is EPEVTQTPSHQVTQMGQEVILRCVPISNHLYFYWYRQILGQKVEFLVSFYNNEISEKSEIFDDQFSVERPDGSNFTLKIRSTKLEDSAMYFCASSGGSRRTYEQYFGPGTRLTVT.

This rearrangement joins TRBV6-5 to TRBJ1-2; 10 bases align to TRBD1. Germline lookup yields CDR1 MNHEY and CDR2 SVGAGI. The CDR3 is made up of 14 amino acids. V lost 2 bases, J lost 5 bases, and 2 bases stayed unmatched. The CDR3 DNA sequence: TGTGCCAGCAGTTACCGGGACAGGGGATATGGCTACACCTTC. This codes for CASSYRDRGYGYTF.

The V call is TRBV11-2, the J call TRBJ1-5, with 12 nucleotides matching TRBD1. The germline V gene encodes CDR1 SGHAT and CDR2 FQNNGV. The CDR3 consists of 18 residues. J gave up 7 bases and V 5 bases, and 15 bases lay outside the gene matches. CDR3: CASSRGKGGTGGDQPQHF. In nucleotides, the CDR3 is TGTGCCAGCAGCCGAGGAAAGGGGGGGACAGGGGGCGACCAGCCCCAGCATTTT.